The text below deals with one T cell receptor (beta chain). This sample was taken from a study of response to subunit inactivated influenza vaccine. TCRdb called the RT-PCR reads again in MiXCR, with one record for every CDR3 protein. In the table there are about 540,000 distinct CDR3 sequences, roughly a quarter of which are singletons. Germline V gives CDR1 MNHEY, CDR2 SMNVEV (reference sequence). V lost 6 bases and J lost 5, with 13 bases in between. The CDR3 spans 13 residues. These data were likewise used in another study, on T cells expressing NK-cell markers. That publication notes: With UMIs, 5'RACE template switching was used to make TCR beta cDNA.

The chain carries TRBV27 and TRBJ2-5, with D possibly called TRBD1 or TRBD2 (6 bases each). Sequencing was performed on CD4+ T cells sorted from PBMCs, taken approximately 12 days after vaccination. The receptor's source is a man aged 50 to 60 who received an inactivated influenza vaccine. CDR3 region: CASRGGGRETQYF. In nucleotides, the CDR3 is TGTGCCAGCAGAGGAGGGGGGCGGGAGACCCAGTACTTC.